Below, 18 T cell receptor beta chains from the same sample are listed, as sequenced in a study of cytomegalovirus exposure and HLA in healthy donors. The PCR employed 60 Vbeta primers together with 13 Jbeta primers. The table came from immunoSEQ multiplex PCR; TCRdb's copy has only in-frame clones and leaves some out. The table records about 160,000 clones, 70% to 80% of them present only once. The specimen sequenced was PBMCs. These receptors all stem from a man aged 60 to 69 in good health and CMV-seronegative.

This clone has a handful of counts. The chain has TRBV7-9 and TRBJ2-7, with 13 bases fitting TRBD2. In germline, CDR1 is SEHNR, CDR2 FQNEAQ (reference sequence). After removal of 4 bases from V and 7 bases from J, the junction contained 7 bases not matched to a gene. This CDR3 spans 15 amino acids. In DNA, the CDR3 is TGTGCCAGCAGCTCCCGGACTAGCGGGAGCGGTGAGCAGTACTTC. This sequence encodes CASSSRTSGSGEQYF.

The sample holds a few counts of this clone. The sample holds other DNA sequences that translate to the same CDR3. CDR3 protein: CASSTLAGVGETQYF. The CDR3 nucleotides read TGCGCCAGCAGCACCCTCGCGGGAGTGGGAGAGACCCAGTACTTC. The chain combines TRBV5-1 with TRBJ2-5, with 7 bases fitting TRBD2. This CDR3 spans 15 amino acids. V shed 4 bases and J 4 bases; nucleotides not matched to a gene: 10. Germline CDR1 reads SGHRS; CDR2 reads YFSETQ.

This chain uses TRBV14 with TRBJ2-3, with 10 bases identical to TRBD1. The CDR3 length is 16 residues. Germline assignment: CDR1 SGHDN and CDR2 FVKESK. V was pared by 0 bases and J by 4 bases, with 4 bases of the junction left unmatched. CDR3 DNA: TGTGCCAGCAGCCAAGATCGAGGGACAGGGGCAGATACGCAGTATTTT. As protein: CASSQDRGTGADTQYF.

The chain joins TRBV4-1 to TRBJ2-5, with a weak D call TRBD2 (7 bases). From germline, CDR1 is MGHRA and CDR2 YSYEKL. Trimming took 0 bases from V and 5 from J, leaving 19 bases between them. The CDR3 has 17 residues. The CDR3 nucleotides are TGCGCCAGCAGCCAAGATCTTGGCCGGGGGGCGGGGGAGACCCAGTACTTC. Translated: CASSQDLGRGAGETQYF.

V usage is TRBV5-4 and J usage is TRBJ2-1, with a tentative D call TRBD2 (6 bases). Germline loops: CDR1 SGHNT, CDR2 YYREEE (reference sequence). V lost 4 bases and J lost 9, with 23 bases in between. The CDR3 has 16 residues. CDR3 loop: CASSPPLAGSSTEQFF. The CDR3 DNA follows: TGTGCCAGCAGCCCCCCTCTCGCGGGGTCCTCCACTGAGCAGTTCTTC.

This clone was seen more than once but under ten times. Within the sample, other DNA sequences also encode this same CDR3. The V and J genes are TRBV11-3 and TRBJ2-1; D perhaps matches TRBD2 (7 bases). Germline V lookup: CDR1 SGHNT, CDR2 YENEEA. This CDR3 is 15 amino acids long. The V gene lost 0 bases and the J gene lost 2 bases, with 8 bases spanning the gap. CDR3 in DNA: TGTGCCAGCAGCTTAGAGGGGGGGCCCTACAATGAGCAGTTCTTC. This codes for CASSLEGGPYNEQFF.

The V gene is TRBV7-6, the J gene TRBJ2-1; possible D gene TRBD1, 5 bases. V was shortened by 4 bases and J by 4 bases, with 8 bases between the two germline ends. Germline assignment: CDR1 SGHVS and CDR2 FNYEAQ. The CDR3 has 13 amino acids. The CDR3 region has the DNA TGTGCCAGCAGCTCCCCAGGGTACAATGAGCAGTTCTTC. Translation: CASSSPGYNEQFF.

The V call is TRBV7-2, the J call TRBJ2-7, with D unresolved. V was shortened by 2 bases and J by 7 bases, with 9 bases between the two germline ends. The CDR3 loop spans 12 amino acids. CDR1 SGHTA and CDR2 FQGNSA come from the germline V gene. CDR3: CASSLMRAEQYF. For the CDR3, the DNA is TGTGCCAGCAGCTTAATGCGTGCGGAGCAGTACTTC.

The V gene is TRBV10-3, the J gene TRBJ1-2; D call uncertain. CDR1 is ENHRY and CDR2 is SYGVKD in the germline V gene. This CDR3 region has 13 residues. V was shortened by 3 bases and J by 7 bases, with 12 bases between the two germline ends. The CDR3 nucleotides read TGTGCCATCAGTGACTCGGAATGGGCTGGCTACACCTTC. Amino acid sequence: CAISDSEWAGYTF.

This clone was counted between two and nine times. The CDR3: CASSESWFSGNTIYF. In nucleotides, the CDR3 is TGTGCCAGCAGTGAAAGCTGGTTCTCTGGAAACACCATATATTTT. The genes are TRBV6-1 and TRBJ1-3; D not certain. Trimming took 2 bases from V and 0 from J, leaving 8 bases between them. Germline assignment: CDR1 MNHNS and CDR2 SASEGT. This CDR3 region has 15 residues.

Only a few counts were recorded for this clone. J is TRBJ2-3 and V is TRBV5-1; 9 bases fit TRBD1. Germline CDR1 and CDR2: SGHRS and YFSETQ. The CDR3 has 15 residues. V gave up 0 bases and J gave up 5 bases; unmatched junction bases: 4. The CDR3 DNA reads TGCGCCAGCAGCTTGGCACAGGGGGCTTTAGATACGCAGTATTTT. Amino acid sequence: CASSLAQGALDTQYF.

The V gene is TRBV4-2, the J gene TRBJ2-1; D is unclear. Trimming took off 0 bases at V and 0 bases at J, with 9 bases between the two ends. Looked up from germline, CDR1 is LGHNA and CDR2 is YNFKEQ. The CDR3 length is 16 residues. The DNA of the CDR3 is TGTGCCAGCAGCCAAGATCTTCCCAGCTCCTACAATGAGCAGTTCTTC. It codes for CASSQDLPSSYNEQFF.

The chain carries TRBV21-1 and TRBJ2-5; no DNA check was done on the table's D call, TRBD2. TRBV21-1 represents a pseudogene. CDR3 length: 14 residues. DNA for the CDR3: TGTGCCAGCAGCAATGCGACGGCGGAGATACCCCAGTACTTC. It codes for CASSNATAEIPQYF.

CDR3 region: CASSYSTRRVDETQYF. The CDR3 DNA is TGTGCCAGCAGTTACTCGACAAGGAGGGTCGATGAGACCCAGTACTTC. The J gene is TRBJ2-5, the V gene TRBV6-5; D possibly corresponds to TRBD2 (6 bases). The CDR3 totals 16 residues. The germline V gene has CDR1 MNHEY and CDR2 SVGAGI. Trimming left V 0 bases short and J 5 bases short, with 16 bases between.

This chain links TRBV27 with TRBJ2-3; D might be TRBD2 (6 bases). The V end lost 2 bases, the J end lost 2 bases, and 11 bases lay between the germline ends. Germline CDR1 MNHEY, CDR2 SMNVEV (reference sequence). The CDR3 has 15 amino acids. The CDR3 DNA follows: TGTGCCAGCAGTTTACTGCGGGGTGTCACAGATACGCAGTATTTT. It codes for CASSLLRGVTDTQYF.

CDR3 coding DNA: TGTGCCAGCAGCTTAGGAGGGTCCCTCTTTGGCTACACCTTC. Translated: CASSLGGSLFGYTF. This chain joins TRBV7-2 and TRBJ1-2; D is unresolved. The V end was cut by 1 base, the J end by 7 bases, with 13 bases between. The CDR3 extends over 14 amino acids. The germline CDR1 and CDR2 sequences are SGHTA and FQGNSA.

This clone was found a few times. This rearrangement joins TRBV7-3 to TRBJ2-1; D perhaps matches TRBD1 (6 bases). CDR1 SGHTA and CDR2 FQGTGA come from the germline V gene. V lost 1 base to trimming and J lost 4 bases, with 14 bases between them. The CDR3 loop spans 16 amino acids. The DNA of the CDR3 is TGTGCCAGCAGCTTAAGCCGGGCAGGGGCTTACAATGAGCAGTTCTTC. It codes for CASSLSRAGAYNEQFF. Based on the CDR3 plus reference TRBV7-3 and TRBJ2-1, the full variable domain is GAGVSQTPSNKVTEKGKYVELRCDPISGHTALYWYRQSLGQGPEFLIYFQGTGAADDSGLPNDRFFAVRPEGSVSTLKIQRTERGDSAVYLCASSLSRAGAYNEQFFGPGTRLTVL.

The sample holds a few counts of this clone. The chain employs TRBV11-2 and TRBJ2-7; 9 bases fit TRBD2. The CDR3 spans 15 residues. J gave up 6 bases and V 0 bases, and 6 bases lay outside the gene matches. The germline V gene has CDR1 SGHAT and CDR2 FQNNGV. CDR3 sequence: CASSLEASGVAEQYF. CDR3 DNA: TGTGCCAGCAGCTTAGAGGCTAGCGGGGTGGCCGAGCAGTACTTC.